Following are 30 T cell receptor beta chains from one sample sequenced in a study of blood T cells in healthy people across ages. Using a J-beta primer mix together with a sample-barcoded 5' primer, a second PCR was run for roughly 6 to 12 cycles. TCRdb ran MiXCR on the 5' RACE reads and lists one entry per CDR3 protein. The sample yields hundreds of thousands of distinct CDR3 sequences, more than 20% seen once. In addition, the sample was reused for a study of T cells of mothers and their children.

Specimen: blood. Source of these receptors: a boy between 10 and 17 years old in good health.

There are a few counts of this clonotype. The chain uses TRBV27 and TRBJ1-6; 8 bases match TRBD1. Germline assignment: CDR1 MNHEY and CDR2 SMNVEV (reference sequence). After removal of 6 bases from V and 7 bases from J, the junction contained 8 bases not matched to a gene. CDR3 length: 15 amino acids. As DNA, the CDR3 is TGTGCCAGCAGCCCGGACAGGGCGCGGAATTCACCCCTCCACTTT. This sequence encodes CASSPDRARNSPLHF.

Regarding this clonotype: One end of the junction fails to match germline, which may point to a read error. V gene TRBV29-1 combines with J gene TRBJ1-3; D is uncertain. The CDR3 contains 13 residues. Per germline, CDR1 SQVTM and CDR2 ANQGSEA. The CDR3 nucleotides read TGCAGCATTGAATCTGGGACTGGAAACACCATATATTTT. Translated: CSIESGTGNTIYF.

The CDR3 bases are TGTGCCAGCAGCGTAAAAGGGACAGGGCACCCTGCCTACGAGCAGTACTTC. Its translation is CASSVKGTGHPAYEQYF. The rearrangement links TRBV9 to TRBJ2-7, with 9 bases that match TRBD1. Unmatched junction bases numbered 10, after V lost 1 base and J lost 2 bases. This CDR3 is built from 17 residues. Germline-derived CDR1 and CDR2 are SGDLS and YYNGEE.

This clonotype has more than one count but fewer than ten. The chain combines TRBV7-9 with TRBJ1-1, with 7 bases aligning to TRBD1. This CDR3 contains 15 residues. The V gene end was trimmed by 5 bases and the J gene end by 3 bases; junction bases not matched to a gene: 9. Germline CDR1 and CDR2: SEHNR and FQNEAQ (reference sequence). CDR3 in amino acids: CASSVEGQFHTEAFF. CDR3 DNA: TGTGCCAGCAGCGTAGAGGGACAGTTCCACACTGAAGCTTTCTTT.

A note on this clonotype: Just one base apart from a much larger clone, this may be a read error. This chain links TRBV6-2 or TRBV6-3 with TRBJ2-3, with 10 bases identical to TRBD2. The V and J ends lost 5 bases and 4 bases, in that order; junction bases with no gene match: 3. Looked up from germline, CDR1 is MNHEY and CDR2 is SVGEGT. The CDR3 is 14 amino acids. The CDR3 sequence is CASSSGGAPDTQYF. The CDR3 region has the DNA TGTGCCAGCAGTAGCGGGGGGGCCCCAGATACGCAGTATTTT.

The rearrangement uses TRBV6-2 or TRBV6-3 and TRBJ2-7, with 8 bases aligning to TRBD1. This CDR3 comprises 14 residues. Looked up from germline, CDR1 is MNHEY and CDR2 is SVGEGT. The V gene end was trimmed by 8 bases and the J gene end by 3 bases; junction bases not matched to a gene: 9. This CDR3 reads CASAQGEFIYEQYF. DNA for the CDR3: TGTGCCAGCGCACAGGGGGAATTCATCTACGAGCAGTACTTC.

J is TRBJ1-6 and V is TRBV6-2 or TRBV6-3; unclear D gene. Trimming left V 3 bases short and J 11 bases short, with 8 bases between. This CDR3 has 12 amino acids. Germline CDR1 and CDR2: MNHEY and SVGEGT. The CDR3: CASSYGRPPLHF. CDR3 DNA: TGTGCCAGCAGTTATGGCAGGCCACCCCTCCACTTT.

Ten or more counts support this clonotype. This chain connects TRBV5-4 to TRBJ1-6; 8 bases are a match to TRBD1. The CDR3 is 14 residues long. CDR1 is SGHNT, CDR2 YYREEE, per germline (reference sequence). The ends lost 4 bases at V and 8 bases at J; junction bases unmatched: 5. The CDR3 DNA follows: TGTGCCAGCAGCCGAGAACAGGGGGATTCACCCCTCCACTTT. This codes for CASSREQGDSPLHF.

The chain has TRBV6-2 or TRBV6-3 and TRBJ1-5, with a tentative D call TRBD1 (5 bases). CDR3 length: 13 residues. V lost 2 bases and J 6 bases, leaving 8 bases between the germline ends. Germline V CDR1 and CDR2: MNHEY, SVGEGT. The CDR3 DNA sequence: TGTGCCAGCAGTTACGGGGGGATTCAGCCCCAGCATTTT. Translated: CASSYGGIQPQHF.

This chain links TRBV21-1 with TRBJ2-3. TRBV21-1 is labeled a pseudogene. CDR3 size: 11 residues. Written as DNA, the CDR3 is TGTGCCAGGCCAGGCACAGATACGCAGTATTTT. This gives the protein CARPGTDTQYF.

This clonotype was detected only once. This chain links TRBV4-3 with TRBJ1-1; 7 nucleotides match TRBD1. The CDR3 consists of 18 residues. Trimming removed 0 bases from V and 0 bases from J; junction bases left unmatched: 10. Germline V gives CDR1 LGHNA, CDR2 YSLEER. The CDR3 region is CASSQDGEGTGVNTEAFF. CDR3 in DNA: TGCGCCAGCAGCCAAGATGGGGAGGGAACAGGGGTGAACACTGAAGCTTTCTTT.

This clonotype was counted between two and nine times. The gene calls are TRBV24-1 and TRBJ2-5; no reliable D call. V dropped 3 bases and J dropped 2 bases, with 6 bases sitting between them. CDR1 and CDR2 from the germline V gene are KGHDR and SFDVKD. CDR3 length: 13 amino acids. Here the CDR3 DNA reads TGTGCCACCAGTGATGCAGTTCAAGAGACCCAGTACTTC. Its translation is CATSDAVQETQYF.

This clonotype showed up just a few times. In DNA, the CDR3 is TGTGCCAGCAGCCAAACCGAGGACAGGGTGCGCTATGGCTACACCTTC. Residues: CASSQTEDRVRYGYTF. This chain uses TRBV4-2 with TRBJ1-2; 8 nucleotides agree with TRBD1. CDR3 length equals 16 residues. Unmatched junction bases numbered 9, after V lost 2 bases and J lost 4 bases. Germline values: CDR1 LGHNA, CDR2 YNFKEQ.

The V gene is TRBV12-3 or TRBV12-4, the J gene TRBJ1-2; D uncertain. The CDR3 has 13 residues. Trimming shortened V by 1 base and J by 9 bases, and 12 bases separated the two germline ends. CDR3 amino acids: CASSLGREASYTF. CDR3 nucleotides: TGTGCCAGCAGTTTAGGGAGGGAGGCAAGCTACACCTTC.

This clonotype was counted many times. CDR3 in DNA: TGTGCCAGCAGCCGAACCCGACGGACGATGGATGAAAAACTGTTTTTT. Encoded protein: CASSRTRRTMDEKLFF. The chain joins TRBV14 to TRBJ1-4; D gene unclear. CDR1 and CDR2 from the germline V gene are SGHDN and FVKESK. The CDR3 runs 16 residues. Between the trimmed V and J ends, which lost 4 bases and 6 bases, there was a span of 18 bases.

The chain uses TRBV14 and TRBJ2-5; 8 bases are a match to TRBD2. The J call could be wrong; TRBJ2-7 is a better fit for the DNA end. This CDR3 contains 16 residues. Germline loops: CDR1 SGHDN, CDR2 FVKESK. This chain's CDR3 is CASSQARVAGSYEQYF. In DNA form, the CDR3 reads TGTGCCAGCAGCCAAGCGAGGGTAGCGGGGTCCTACGAGCAGTACTTC.

CDR3 amino acids: CASSQEVWTVPDTQYF. The CDR3 bases are TGCGCCAGCAGCCAAGAGGTTTGGACAGTACCAGATACGCAGTATTTT. The gene calls are TRBV4-3 and TRBJ2-3; possibly TRBD1 for D (6 bases). The CDR3 is 16 amino acids. Germline V gives CDR1 LGHNA, CDR2 YSLEER. V was clipped by 0 bases and J by 4 bases, with 14 bases between them.

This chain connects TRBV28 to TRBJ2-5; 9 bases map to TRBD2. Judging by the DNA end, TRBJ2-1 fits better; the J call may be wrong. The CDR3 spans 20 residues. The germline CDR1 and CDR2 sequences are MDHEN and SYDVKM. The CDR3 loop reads CASEPGLLSSGGPAYNEQFF. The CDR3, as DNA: TGTGCCAGTGAGCCCGGGCTCCTCTCGAGCGGGGGGCCGGCCTACAATGAGCAGTTCTTC.

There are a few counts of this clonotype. The CDR3 nucleotides are TGCGCCAGCAGCCAAGTATGGGCAGGGGAGACCGGGGAGCTGTTTTTT. Encoded protein: CASSQVWAGETGELFF. The V and J genes are TRBV4-3 and TRBJ2-2, with TRBD1 as a possible D gene (6 bases). Germline V gene lookup returns CDR1 LGHNA and CDR2 YSLEER. The V and J ends lost 1 base and 5 bases respectively, with 14 bases between them. The CDR3 consists of 16 residues.

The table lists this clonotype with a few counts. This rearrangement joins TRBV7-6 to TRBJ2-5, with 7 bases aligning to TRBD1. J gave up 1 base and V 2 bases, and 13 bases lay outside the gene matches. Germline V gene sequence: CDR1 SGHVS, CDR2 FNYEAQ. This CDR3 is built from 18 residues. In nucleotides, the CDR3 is TGTGCCAGCAGCTTATTGCCCCGGACAGGCCTTACCCAAGAGACCCAGTACTTC. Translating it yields CASSLLPRTGLTQETQYF.

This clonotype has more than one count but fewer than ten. This chain's CDR3 is CASSQDRWGLLDSYEQYF. In DNA, the CDR3 is TGTGCCAGCAGCCAAGACCGTTGGGGACTCCTGGACTCCTACGAGCAGTACTTC. The rearrangement joins TRBV14 to TRBJ2-7, with a tentative D call TRBD2 (6 bases). Germline V lookup: CDR1 SGHDN, CDR2 FVKESK. The CDR3 contains 18 residues. The germline V and J ends were trimmed by 0 bases and 0 bases, with 18 bases remaining between them.

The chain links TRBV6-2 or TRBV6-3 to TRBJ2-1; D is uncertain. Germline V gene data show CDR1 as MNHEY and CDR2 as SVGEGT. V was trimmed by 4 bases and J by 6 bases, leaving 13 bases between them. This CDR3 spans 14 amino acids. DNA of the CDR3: TGTGCCAGCAGTTCCGAAACCGACGGCAATGAGCAGTTCTTC. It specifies CASSSETDGNEQFF.

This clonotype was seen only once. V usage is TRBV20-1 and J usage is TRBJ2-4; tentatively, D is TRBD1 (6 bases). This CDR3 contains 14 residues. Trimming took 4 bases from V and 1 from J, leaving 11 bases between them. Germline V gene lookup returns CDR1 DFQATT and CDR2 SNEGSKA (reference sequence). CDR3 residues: CSATTGSAKNIQYF. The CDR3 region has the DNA TGCAGTGCTACCACAGGGAGTGCCAAAAACATTCAGTACTTC.

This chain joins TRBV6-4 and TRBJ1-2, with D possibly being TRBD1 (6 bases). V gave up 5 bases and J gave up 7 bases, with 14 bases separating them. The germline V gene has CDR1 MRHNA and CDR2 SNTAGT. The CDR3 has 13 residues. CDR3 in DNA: TGTGCCAGCAGTCCTGACAGGTCTGGTGGCTACACCTTC. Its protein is CASSPDRSGGYTF.

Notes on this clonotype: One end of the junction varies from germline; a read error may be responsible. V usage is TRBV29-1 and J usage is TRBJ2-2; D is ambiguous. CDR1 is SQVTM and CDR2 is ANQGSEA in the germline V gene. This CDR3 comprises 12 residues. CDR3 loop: CVEFRDPGELFF. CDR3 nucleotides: TGTGTCGAGTTCCGAGACCCCGGGGAGCTGTTTTTT.

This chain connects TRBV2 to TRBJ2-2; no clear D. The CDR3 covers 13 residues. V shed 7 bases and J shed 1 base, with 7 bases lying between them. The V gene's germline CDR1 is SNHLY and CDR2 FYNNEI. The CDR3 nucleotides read TGTGCCAGCAAGGCAGGGAACACCGGGGAGCTGTTTTTT. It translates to CASKAGNTGELFF.

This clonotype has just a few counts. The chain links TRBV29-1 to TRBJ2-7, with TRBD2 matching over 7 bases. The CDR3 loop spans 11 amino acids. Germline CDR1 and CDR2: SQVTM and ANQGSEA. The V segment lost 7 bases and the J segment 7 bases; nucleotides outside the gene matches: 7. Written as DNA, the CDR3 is TGCAGCGCAATATACGGGGGGGAGCAGTACTTC. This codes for CSAIYGGEQYF.

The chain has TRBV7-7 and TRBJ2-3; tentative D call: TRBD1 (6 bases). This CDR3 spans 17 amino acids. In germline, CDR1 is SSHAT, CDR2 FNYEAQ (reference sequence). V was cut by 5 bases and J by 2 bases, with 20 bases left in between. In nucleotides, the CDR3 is TGTGCCAGCAGCCCAATAACGACAGGTTTGATCACAGATACGCAGTATTTT. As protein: CASSPITTGLITDTQYF.

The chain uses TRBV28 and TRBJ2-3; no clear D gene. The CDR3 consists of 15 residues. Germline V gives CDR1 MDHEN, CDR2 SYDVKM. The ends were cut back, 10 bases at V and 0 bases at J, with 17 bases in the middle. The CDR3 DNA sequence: TGTGCCACCCAATCGGTTGGGCATAGCACAGATACGCAGTATTTT. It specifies CATQSVGHSTDTQYF.

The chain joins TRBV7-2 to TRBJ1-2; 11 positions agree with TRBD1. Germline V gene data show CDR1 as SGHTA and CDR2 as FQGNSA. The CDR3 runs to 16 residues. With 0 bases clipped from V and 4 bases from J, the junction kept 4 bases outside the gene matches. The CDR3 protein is CASSLAAGTGGYGYTF. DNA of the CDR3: TGTGCCAGCAGCTTAGCTGCCGGGACAGGGGGCTATGGCTACACCTTC.